Sequencing of this T cell receptor (beta chain) was carried out in a study of radiation and T cells in renal cell carcinoma. The study's findings and limits: Without pretreatment biopsies, baseline tumor clonotype presence was undetermined. From baseline, blood top tumor clonotypes peaked at 2 weeks post-radiation.

Points on this clone: Its antigen is not identified.

Time point denoted: baseline pretreatment blood. The treatment: 15 Gy SBRT to primary tumor, nephrectomy 4 weeks later. After SBRT, blood was collected at 2 and 4 weeks, plus baseline. The tumor was a clear cell renal cell carcinoma. CDR1 is SEHNR and CDR2 is FQNEAQ in the germline V gene (reference sequence). V shed 4 bases and J shed 5 bases, with 17 bases lying between them. The CDR3 is made up of 15 amino acids. The assay was immunoSEQ multiplex PCR, and TCRdb's table has in-frame clones only and misses some. This table has about 61,000 clones, 65% to 80% appearing once. The source material was blood, sampled from a patient whose treatment included radiotherapy and nephrectomy. The TCR comes from a man aged 55 to 69 with renal cell carcinoma. The rearrangement links TRBV7-9 to TRBJ1-1; tentatively, D is TRBD1 (6 bases). CDR3 DNA sequence: TGTGCCAGCAGCTCGGGGCAGGGGCGAGGGACTGAAGCTTTCTTT. Translation: CASSSGQGRGTEAFF.